This T cell receptor (beta chain) was recovered during a study of identical twins. Concerning this clonotype itself: What it binds is not known.

CDR3 length: 13 amino acids. Germline loops: CDR1 MDHEN, CDR2 SYDVKM. Trimming cost V 7 bases and J 2 bases, with 10 bases left between them. A universal primer site was created by template switching, with the cDNA bearing unique molecular identifiers. TCRdb independently ran MiXCR on the 5' RACE reads; one entry per CDR3 protein. The sample records some 1,600,000 distinct CDR3 sequences, about 32% being singletons. Whole-study findings and limits: Low generation probability was overrepresented in out-of-frame alpha sequences shared by twins.

This sequence originates from a newborn girl in good health. The chain joins TRBV28 to TRBJ2-3; D is unresolved. The sequenced material came from cord blood. Here the CDR3 reads CASKVFLTDTQYF. DNA of the CDR3: TGTGCCAGCAAGGTCTTTCTCACAGATACGCAGTATTTT.